This TCR beta chain was retrieved from a study of blood T cells in healthy people across ages. Findings and caveats of the study: Getting older went along with TCR beta diversity per million T cells dropping roughly linearly.

The CDR3 has 13 amino acids. V was trimmed by 3 bases and J by 3 bases, leaving 7 bases between them. This clonotype was counted a few times. What it recognizes is unknown. Total RNA was extracted at no less than 5.5 micrograms per sample. Sample-barcoded 5' priming and a J-beta primer mix drove a second PCR of about 6 to 11 cycles. From the 5' RACE reads, TCRdb called clonotypes with MiXCR, one entry per CDR3 protein. This sample has over 700,000 distinct CDR3 sequences; 50% to 65% occur once, and the top ten carry roughly 37%. The material sequenced was blood. This clonotype was obtained from a man older than 75 in good health. This chain joins TRBV12-3 or TRBV12-4 and TRBJ2-3; D is unclear. CDR3 protein: CASSFLGTDTQYF. The CDR3 coding sequence is TGTGCCAGCAGTTTCCTAGGAACAGATACGCAGTATTTT.